A single sample gave rise to the 18 T cell receptor beta chains below, sequenced in a study of molecular identifiers for immune sequencing clone quantification. A single record per CDR3 protein comes from TCRdb applying MiXCR to the PCR reads. The sample includes 460,000 or so distinct CDR3 sequences, 25% seen only once; the top ten take roughly 0.79%. Sequencing was done on a sample of naive CD8+ T cells from blood, with Jurkat cell RNA spiked in. Indicated subset: FACS-sorted CD8+CD4-CCR7+CD45RA+ naive T cells. The receptors were sampled from a human donor in good health. Some libraries in this study had Jurkat cell RNA spiked in.

This clonotype was counted between two and nine times. This rearrangement joins TRBV19 to TRBJ2-4; D remains unclear. The CDR3 consists of 13 residues. The V end lost 5 bases, the J end lost 8 bases, and 13 bases lay between the germline ends. From germline, CDR1 is LNHDA and CDR2 SQIVND (reference sequence). The CDR3 loop reads CASSANLWDIQYF. The CDR3 DNA reads TGTGCCAGTAGTGCGAACCTTTGGGACATTCAGTACTTC. Full variable domain (rest looked up from reference TRBV19 and TRBJ2-4): DGGITQSPKYLFRKEGQNVTLSCEQNLNHDAMYWYRQDPGQGLRLIYYSQIVNDFQKGDIAEGYSVSREKKESFPLTVTSAQKNPTAFYLCASSANLWDIQYFGAGTRLSVL.

This clonotype was picked up a small number of times. This chain joins TRBV7-9 and TRBJ1-2; 10 nucleotides match TRBD1. Germline CDR1 SEHNR, CDR2 FQNEAQ (reference sequence). This CDR3 is built from 15 residues. J lost 7 bases, V lost 4 bases, and 9 bases had no gene match. The CDR3 DNA is TGTGCCAGCAGCTGGGGACAGGGGTATCTGACTGGCTACACCTTC. Translating gives CASSWGQGYLTGYTF.

This clonotype has a count of ten or more. The chain is built from TRBV27 and TRBJ2-1, with TRBD1 matching over 9 bases. The CDR3 is made up of 14 amino acids. The germline V gene encodes CDR1 MNHEY and CDR2 SMNVEV (reference sequence). With 4 bases clipped from V and 4 bases from J, the junction kept 2 bases outside the gene matches. The DNA for the CDR3 is TGTGCCAGCAGTTCGGGACAGGGTTACAATGAGCAGTTCTTC. This gives the protein CASSSGQGYNEQFF.

J is TRBJ1-1 and V is TRBV4-1; 9 bases are a match to TRBD1. The germline gives CDR1 MGHRA, CDR2 YSYEKL. With 0 bases clipped from V and 0 bases from J, the junction kept 5 bases outside the gene matches. There are 17 residues in the CDR3. This CDR3 is CASSQEGTGRMNTEAFF. The CDR3 nucleotides are TGCGCCAGCAGCCAAGAAGGGACAGGGAGGATGAACACTGAAGCTTTCTTT.

The genes are TRBV4-1 and TRBJ1-2; no reliable D call. Trimming took 1 base from V and 4 from J, leaving 13 bases between them. The length of the CDR3 is 15 residues. The germline gives CDR1 MGHRA, CDR2 YSYEKL. In DNA form, the CDR3 reads TGCGCCAGCAGCCAAGGGCCGGTGACAAGCTATGGCTACACCTTC. This codes for CASSQGPVTSYGYTF.

In this sample, this clonotype turned up many times. The chain uses TRBV29-1 and TRBJ1-1; no definite D call. The CDR3 has 12 amino acids. The V gene lost 7 bases and the J gene lost 5 bases, with 14 bases spanning the gap. Per the germline V gene, CDR1 is SQVTM and CDR2 is ANQGSEA. The DNA for the CDR3 is TGCAGCGCCGAAGATGCGGGAACTGAAGCTTTCTTT. Translation gives CSAEDAGTEAFF.

This clonotype occurred many times. This chain joins TRBV29-1 and TRBJ2-3; perhaps TRBD2 as D (5 bases). Looked up from germline, CDR1 is SQVTM and CDR2 is ANQGSEA. The CDR3 length is 16 residues. V dropped 2 bases and J dropped 4 bases, with 19 bases sitting between them. CDR3 sequence: CSVEWSLLEGPDTQYF. CDR3 bases: TGCAGCGTTGAATGGTCGTTACTAGAGGGTCCAGATACGCAGTATTTT.

Remarks on this clonotype: A much larger clone lies a single base off, so this may be a read error. V and J are TRBV12-3 or TRBV12-4 and TRBJ2-3, with no clear D. Trimming left V 6 bases short and J 6 bases short, with 19 bases between. The CDR3 extends over 15 amino acids. Here the CDR3 reads CASSTVHEKADTQYF. In nucleotides, the CDR3 is TGTGCCAGCAGCACCGTCCACGAGAAAGCGGATACGCAGTATTTT.

This clonotype was recorded at least ten times. The chain is built from TRBV7-9 and TRBJ1-6, with 7 bases fitting TRBD1. V dropped 2 bases and J dropped 0; count of bases not matched to a gene: 7. Germline CDR1 and CDR2: SEHNR and FQNEAQ (reference sequence). The CDR3 contains 18 residues. The CDR3 DNA reads TGTGCCAGCAGCTTACCCTGGACAGGCAACTCCTATAATTCACCCCTCCACTTT. It specifies CASSLPWTGNSYNSPLHF.

The genes are TRBV4-3 and TRBJ2-7, with 14 bases aligning to TRBD2. The germline gives CDR1 LGHNA, CDR2 YSLEER. Trimming cost V 3 bases and J 4 bases; bases outside gene matches: 11. This CDR3 is built from 18 residues. The CDR3 sequence is CASSHQTSGGARFYEQYF. CDR3 in DNA: TGCGCCAGCAGCCACCAGACTAGCGGGGGGGCACGGTTTTACGAGCAGTACTTC.

As for this clonotype: A much larger clone lies a single base off, so this may be a read error. The gene calls are TRBV28 and TRBJ1-1; D gene unclear. Germline lookup yields CDR1 MDHEN and CDR2 SYDVKM. This CDR3 has 12 residues. CDR3 nucleotide sequence: TGTGCCACCCGTTCCAACGGGGATGAAGCTTCCTTT. Translation gives CATRSNGDEASF.

This clonotype was seen many times. The chain carries TRBV29-1 and TRBJ2-7; 8 bases agree with TRBD2. This CDR3 comprises 15 residues. The J segment lost 0 bases and the V segment lost 0 bases, leaving 4 bases of the junction unmatched. Germline V gene lookup returns CDR1 SQVTM and CDR2 ANQGSEA. In DNA form, the CDR3 reads TGCAGCGTTGAAGATCGGGGGACTAGCTCCTACGAGCAGTACTTC. Amino acid sequence: CSVEDRGTSSYEQYF.

Worth noting for this clonotype: The final CDR3 position lacks the conserved phenylalanine or tryptophan, pointing to a likely read error. The genes are TRBV11-2 and TRBJ2-5; D uncertain. The CDR3 runs 12 residues. V lost 1 base and J 5 bases, leaving 5 bases between the germline ends. The germline CDR1 and CDR2 sequences are SGHAT and FQNNGV. CDR3: CASSLVKETQYL. In DNA form, the CDR3 reads TGTGCCAGCAGCTTAGTGAAGGAGACCCAGTACTTG.

The genes are TRBV11-2 and TRBJ2-7; perhaps TRBD1 as D (5 bases). The CDR3 extends over 15 amino acids. From germline, CDR1 is SGHAT and CDR2 FQNNGV. The ends were cut back, 1 base at V and 5 bases at J, with 15 bases in the middle. The DNA for the CDR3 is TGTGCCAGCAGCTTAGTAGACAGCACACGAGACGAGCAGTACTTC. Protein sequence: CASSLVDSTRDEQYF.

A word on this clonotype: Without the conserved terminal phenylalanine or tryptophan, this CDR3 likely stems from a read error. The V call is TRBV4-1, the J call TRBJ1-1; weak D call: TRBD1 (6 bases). V gave up 4 bases and J gave up 2 bases, with 8 bases separating them. Looked up from germline, CDR1 is MGHRA and CDR2 is YSYEKL. This CDR3 spans 13 amino acids. DNA for the CDR3: TGCGCCAGCAGCCTGACAGGAAACACTGAAGCTTTCCTT. Its translation: CASSLTGNTEAFL.

This clonotype was seen only a few times. The chain combines TRBV5-6 with TRBJ2-2; no reliable D call. The germline V gene has CDR1 SGHDT and CDR2 YYEEEE. The CDR3 has 13 amino acids. The V end lost 2 bases, the J end lost 6 bases, and 8 bases lay between the germline ends. CDR3 protein: CASSFRDPGELFF. DNA of the CDR3: TGTGCCAGCAGCTTTAGGGATCCCGGGGAGCTGTTTTTT. The entire variable domain, with the rest obtained from reference TRBV5-6 and TRBJ2-2, is as follows: DAGVTQSPTHLIKTRGQQVTLRCSPKSGHDTVSWYQQALGQGPQFIFQYYEEEERQRGNFPDRFSGHQFPNYSSELNVNALLLGDSALYLCASSFRDPGELFFGEGSRLTVL.

This clonotype was detected ten times or more. The rearrangement links TRBV14 to TRBJ2-7, with TRBD2 as a possible D gene (5 bases). The germline V gene has CDR1 SGHDN and CDR2 FVKESK. The CDR3 totals 14 residues. V lost 1 base to trimming and J lost 3 bases, with 10 bases between them. The CDR3 sequence is CASSQGSDYYEQYF. CDR3 in DNA: TGTGCCAGCAGCCAAGGGTCCGACTACTACGAGCAGTACTTC.

This clonotype has just a few counts. The rearrangement links TRBV7-9 to TRBJ2-7, with 7 nucleotides matching TRBD1. The V and J ends lost 4 bases and 3 bases, in that order; junction bases with no gene match: 9. Germline lookup yields CDR1 SEHNR and CDR2 FQNEAQ (reference sequence). This CDR3 has 15 residues. The CDR3 region has the DNA TGTGCCAGCAGCTCCTGGGACAGCCCCGTCTACGAGCAGTACTTC. Encoded protein: CASSSWDSPVYEQYF.